This TCR beta chain was recorded in a study of human T cells and chemical hapten exposure. Findings and limits, study-wide: Expanded TCR sets contained significantly more large CDR3 similarity clusters than controls.

Note on this clonotype: Antigen: not known.

The time point was: pre-sensitization, week 0. Described treatment: therapeutic diphenylcyclopropenone sensitization with weekly scalp DPC. Non-pregnant alopecia patients aged 18 to 70, suitable for DPC therapy. V shed 3 bases, J shed 2 bases, and the junction held 4 bases outside the gene matches. This CDR3 spans 16 amino acids. Germline V gene data show CDR1 as SGHTA and CDR2 as FQGNSA. Each cDNA molecule in the library carried unique molecular identifiers. One entry per CDR3 protein results from TCRdb running MiXCR on the RACE reads. The table has 200,000 to 300,000 distinct CDR3 sequences, 8.6% seen once; the top ten hold roughly 2.5%.

Specimen: whole blood, collected in connection with sensitization to the hapten diphenylcyclopropenone (DPC). The receptor comes from a woman aged 35 to 49 with alopecia areata. Some clones in this sample may be carry-over from other donors' samples. The rearrangement links TRBV7-2 to TRBJ2-3; 11 bases agree with TRBD2. CDR3 residues: CASSFRLAGITDTQYF. The CDR3 bases are TGTGCCAGCAGCTTCCGACTAGCGGGGATCACAGATACGCAGTATTTT. The variable domain in full, with the rest retrieved from reference TRBV7-2 and TRBJ2-3, is GAGVSQSPSNKVTEKGKDVELRCDPISGHTALYWYRQSLGQGLEFLIYFQGNSAPDKSGLPSDRFSAERTGGSVSTLTIQRTQQEDSAVYLCASSFRLAGITDTQYFGPGTRLTVL.